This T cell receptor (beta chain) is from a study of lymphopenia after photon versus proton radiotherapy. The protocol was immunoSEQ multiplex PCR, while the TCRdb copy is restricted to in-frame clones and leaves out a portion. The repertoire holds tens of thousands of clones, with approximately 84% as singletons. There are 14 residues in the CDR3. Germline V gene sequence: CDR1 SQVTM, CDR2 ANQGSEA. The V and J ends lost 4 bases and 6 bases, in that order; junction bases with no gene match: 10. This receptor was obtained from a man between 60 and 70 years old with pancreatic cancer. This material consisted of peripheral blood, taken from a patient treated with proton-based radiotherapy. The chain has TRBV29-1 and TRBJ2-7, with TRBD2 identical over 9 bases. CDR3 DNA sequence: TGCAGCGTTGTGCCTAGCGGGAAAGGCAGCGAGCAGTACTTC. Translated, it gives CSVVPSGKGSEQYF.